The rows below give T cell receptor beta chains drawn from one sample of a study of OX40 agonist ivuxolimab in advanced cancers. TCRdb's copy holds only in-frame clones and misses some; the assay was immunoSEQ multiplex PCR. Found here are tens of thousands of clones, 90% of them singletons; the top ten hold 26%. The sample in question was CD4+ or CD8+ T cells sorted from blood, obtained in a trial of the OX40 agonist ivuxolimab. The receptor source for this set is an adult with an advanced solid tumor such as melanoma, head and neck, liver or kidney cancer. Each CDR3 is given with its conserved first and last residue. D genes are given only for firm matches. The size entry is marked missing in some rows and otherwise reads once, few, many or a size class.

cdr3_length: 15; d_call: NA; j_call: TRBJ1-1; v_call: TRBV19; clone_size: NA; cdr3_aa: CASSIGAGLNTEAFF; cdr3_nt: TGTGCCAGTAGTATAGGGGCAGGCCTGAACACTGAAGCTTTCTTT
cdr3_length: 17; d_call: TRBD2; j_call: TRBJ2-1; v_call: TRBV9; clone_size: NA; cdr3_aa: CASSSGALAGPYNEQFF; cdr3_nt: TGTGCCAGCAGCTCCGGGGCTCTAGCGGGACCTTACAATGAGCAGTTCTTC
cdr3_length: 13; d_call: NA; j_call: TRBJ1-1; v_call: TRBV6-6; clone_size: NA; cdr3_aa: CASSPAANTEAFF; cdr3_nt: TGTGCCAGCAGCCCCGCTGCGAACACTGAAGCTTTCTTT
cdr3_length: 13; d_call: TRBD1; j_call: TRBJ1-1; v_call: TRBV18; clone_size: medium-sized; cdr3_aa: CASSKDRASEAFF; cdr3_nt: TGTGCCAGCTCAAAGGACAGGGCATCTGAAGCTTTCTTT
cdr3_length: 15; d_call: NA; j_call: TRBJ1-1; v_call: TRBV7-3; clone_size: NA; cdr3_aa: CASSLTRGLNTEAFF; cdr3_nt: TGTGCCAGCAGCTTAACTAGGGGGTTGAACACTGAAGCTTTCTTT
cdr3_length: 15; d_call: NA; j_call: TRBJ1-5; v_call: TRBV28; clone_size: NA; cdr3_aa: CASSPKDKYNQPQHF; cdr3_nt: TGTGCCAGCAGTCCGAAGGACAAATACAATCAGCCCCAGCATTTT
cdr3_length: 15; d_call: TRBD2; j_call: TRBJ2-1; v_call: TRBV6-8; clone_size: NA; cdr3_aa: CASSHGGGRSDEQFF; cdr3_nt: TGTGCCAGCAGCCACGGGGGGGGTAGGAGCGATGAGCAGTTCTTC
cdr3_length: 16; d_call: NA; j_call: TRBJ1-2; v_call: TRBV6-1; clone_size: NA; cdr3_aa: CASSEARGRGGGGYTF; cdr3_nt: TGTGCCAGCAGTGAAGCGCGAGGGAGGGGTGGTGGTGGCTACACCTTC
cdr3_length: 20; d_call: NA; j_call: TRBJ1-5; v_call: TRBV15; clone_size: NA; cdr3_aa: CATSRGPGDEDLSWNQPQHF; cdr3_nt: TGTGCCACCAGCAGGGGTCCAGGGGATGAAGACCTTTCATGGAATCAGCCCCAGCATTTT
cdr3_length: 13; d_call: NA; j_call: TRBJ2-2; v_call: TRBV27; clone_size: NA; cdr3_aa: CASSLSGTGELFF; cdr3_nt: TGTGCCAGCAGTTTATCGGGCACCGGGGAGCTGTTTTTT
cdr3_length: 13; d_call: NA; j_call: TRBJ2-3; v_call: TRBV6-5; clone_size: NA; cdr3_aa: CASRDYPTDTQYF; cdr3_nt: TGTGCCAGCAGGGACTATCCCACGGATACGCAGTATTTT
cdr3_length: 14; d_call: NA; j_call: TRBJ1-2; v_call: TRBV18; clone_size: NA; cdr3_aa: CASSTGGPPYGYTF; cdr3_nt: TGTGCCAGCTCTACCGGGGGGCCTCCATATGGCTACACCTTC
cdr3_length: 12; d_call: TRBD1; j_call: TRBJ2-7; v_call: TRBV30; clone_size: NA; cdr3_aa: CAWSDQGVEQYF; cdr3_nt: TGTGCCTGGAGTGACCAGGGGGTCGAGCAGTACTTC
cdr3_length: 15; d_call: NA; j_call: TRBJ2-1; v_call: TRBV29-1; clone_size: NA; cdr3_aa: CSVEGSESSYNEQFF; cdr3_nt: TGCAGCGTTGAAGGAAGTGAGAGCTCCTACAATGAGCAGTTCTTC
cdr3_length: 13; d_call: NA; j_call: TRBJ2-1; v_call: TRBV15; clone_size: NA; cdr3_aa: CATSRGQDNEQFF; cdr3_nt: TGTGCCACCAGCAGAGGCCAGGACAATGAGCAGTTCTTC
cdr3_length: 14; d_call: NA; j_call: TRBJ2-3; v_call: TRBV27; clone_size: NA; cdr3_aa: CASSLSGPGDTQYF; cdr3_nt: TGTGCCAGCAGTTTATCGGGGCCTGGAGATACGCAGTATTTT
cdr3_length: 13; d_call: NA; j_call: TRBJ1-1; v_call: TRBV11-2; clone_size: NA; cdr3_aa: CASSYGGGAEAFF; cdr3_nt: TGTGCCAGCAGTTACGGGGGAGGGGCTGAAGCTTTCTTT
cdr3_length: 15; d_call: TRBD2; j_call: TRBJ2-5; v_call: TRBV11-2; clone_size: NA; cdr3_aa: CASSRLAGVFETQYF; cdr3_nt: TGTGCCAGCAGCCGACTAGCGGGAGTGTTTGAGACCCAGTACTTC
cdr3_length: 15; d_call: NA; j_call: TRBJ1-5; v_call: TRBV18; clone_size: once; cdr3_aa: CASSREAGEDQPQHF; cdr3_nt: TGTGCCAGCTCACGAGAAGCAGGGGAGGATCAGCCCCAGCATTTT
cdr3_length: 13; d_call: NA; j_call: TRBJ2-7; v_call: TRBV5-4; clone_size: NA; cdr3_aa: CASSLGESYEQYF; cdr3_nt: TGTGCCAGCAGCTTGGGGGAATCCTACGAGCAGTACTTC
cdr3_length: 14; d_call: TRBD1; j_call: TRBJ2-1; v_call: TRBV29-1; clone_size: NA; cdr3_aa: CSVEDPGRGLGQFF; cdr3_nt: TGCAGCGTTGAAGATCCGGGCAGGGGGCTGGGGCAGTTCTTC
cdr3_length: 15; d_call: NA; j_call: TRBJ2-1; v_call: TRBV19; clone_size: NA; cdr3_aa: CASMKGGFTYNEQFF; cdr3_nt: TGTGCCAGTATGAAAGGAGGTTTCACCTACAATGAGCAGTTCTTC
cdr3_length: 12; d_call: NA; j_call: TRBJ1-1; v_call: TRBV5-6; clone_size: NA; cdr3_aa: CASSLVGGESFF; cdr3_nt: TGTGCCAGCAGCTTGGTGGGCGGTGAGTCTTTCTTT
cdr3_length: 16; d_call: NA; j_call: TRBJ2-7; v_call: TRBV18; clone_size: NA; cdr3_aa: CASSPTSGGGPYEQYF; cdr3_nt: TGTGCCAGCTCACCTACGTCAGGAGGGGGACCCTACGAGCAGTACTTC
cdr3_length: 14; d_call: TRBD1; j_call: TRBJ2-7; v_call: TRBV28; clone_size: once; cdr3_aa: CASSQTGSVHEQYF; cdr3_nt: TGTGCCAGCAGTCAGACAGGGAGCGTCCACGAGCAGTACTTC
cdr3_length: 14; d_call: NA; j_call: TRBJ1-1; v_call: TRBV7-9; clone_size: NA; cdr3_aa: CASSLVTGNTEAFF; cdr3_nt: TGTGCCAGCAGCTTAGTAACTGGGAACACTGAAGCTTTCTTT
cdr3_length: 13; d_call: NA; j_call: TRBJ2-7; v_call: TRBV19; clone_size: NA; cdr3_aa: CASSMVGTNEQYF; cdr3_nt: TGTGCCAGTTCCATGGTAGGGACCAACGAGCAGTACTTC
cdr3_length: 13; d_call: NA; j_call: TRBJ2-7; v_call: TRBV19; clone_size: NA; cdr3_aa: CASSSGVFNEQYF; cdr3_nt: TGTGCCAGTAGTAGCGGGGTTTTCAACGAGCAGTACTTC
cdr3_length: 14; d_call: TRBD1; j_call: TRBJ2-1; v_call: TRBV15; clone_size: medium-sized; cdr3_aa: CATSRETGYNEQFF; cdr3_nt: TGTGCCACCAGCAGGGAGACAGGGTACAATGAGCAGTTCTTC
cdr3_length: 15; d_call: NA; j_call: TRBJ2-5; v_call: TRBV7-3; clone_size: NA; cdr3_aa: CASSEDTGSGETQYF; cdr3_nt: TGTGCCAGCAGCGAAGATACAGGGTCGGGAGAGACCCAGTACTTC
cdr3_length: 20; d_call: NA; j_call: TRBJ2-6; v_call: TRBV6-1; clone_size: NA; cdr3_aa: CASSEWIGGRSVSGANVLTF; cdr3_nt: TGTGCCAGCAGTGAATGGATTGGGGGAAGGTCGGTCTCTGGGGCCAACGTCCTGACTTTC
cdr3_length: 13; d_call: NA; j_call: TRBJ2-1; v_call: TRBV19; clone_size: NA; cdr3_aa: CASSTGLNNEQFF; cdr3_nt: TGTGCCAGTAGTACAGGATTGAATAATGAGCAGTTCTTC
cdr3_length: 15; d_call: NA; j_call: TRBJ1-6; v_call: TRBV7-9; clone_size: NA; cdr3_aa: CASSVMSSYNSPLHF; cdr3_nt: TGTGCCAGCAGTGTGATGAGCTCCTATAATTCACCCCTCCACTTT
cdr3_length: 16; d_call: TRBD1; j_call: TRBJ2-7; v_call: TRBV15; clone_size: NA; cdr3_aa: CATSRDIGQGSYEQYF; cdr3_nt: TGTGCCACCAGCAGAGATATTGGACAGGGTTCCTACGAGCAGTACTTC
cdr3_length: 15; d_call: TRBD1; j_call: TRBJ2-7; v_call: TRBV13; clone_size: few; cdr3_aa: CASSHTDRGSYEQYF; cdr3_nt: TGTGCCAGCAGCCACACGGACAGGGGGTCCTACGAGCAGTACTTC